The 22 T cell receptor beta chains presented below share a single source sample, sequenced in a study of blood T cells in healthy people across ages. Alongside a J-beta primer mix, a sample-barcoded 5' primer served in a second PCR lasting about 7 to 11 cycles. TCRdb ran MiXCR on the 5' RACE reads and lists one entry per CDR3 protein. This table has 800,000 to 950,000 distinct CDR3 sequences, roughly 28% appearing once. These data also formed part of another study, on T cells of mothers and their children.

Material: blood. The origin of the receptors is a woman between 40 and 55 years old in good health.

This clonotype appeared a few times. The rearrangement joins TRBV7-3 to TRBJ2-3; D uncertain. This CDR3 is 18 amino acids long. The germline CDR1 and CDR2 sequences are SGHTA and FQGTGA. With 4 bases removed from V and 2 bases from J, the gap between germline ends came to 22 bases. CDR3 sequence: CASSSVGDWNNHTDTQYF. Written as DNA, the CDR3 is TGTGCCAGCAGCTCAGTTGGGGATTGGAACAACCACACAGATACGCAGTATTTT.

This rearrangement joins TRBV2 to TRBJ2-7; 8 bases are shared with TRBD2. Looked up from germline, CDR1 is SNHLY and CDR2 is FYNNEI. The CDR3 totals 14 residues. The V gene end was trimmed by 5 bases and the J gene end by 7 bases; junction bases not matched to a gene: 10. The CDR3 loop reads CASSSSGGPGEQYF. In DNA, the CDR3 is TGTGCCAGCAGTTCGAGCGGGGGTCCTGGGGAGCAGTACTTC.

This clonotype was seen many times. V and J are TRBV12-3 or TRBV12-4 and TRBJ2-5; 12 nucleotides match TRBD2. The CDR3 has 16 residues. The V segment lost 7 bases and the J segment 3 bases; nucleotides outside the gene matches: 9. CDR3 amino acids: CASTPTSGGQEETQYF. The CDR3 bases are TGTGCCAGCACCCCGACTAGCGGGGGACAAGAAGAGACCCAGTACTTC.

The DNA for the CDR3 is TGTGCCTGGAGTGCCTGGCTAGCGTCCTACGAGCAGTACTTC. Protein sequence: CAWSAWLASYEQYF. V is TRBV30 and J is TRBJ2-7; perhaps TRBD2 as D (6 bases). CDR3 length: 14 amino acids. Germline CDR1 and CDR2: GTSNPN and SVGIG (reference sequence). Between the trimmed V and J ends, which lost 1 base and 1 base, there was a span of 11 bases.

This clonotype was observed a handful of times. A much bigger clone sits one base away, suggesting this may be a read error. A read error is likely, as this CDR3 ends without the conserved phenylalanine or tryptophan. The chain combines TRBV6-6 with TRBJ2-5, with D uncertain. The J call is doubtful: the DNA matches TRBJ2-7 better. Germline CDR1 reads MNHNY; CDR2 reads SVGAGI (reference sequence). The CDR3 runs 12 residues. The DNA of the CDR3 is TGTGCCAGCAGTCAGTCTCCCTACGAGCAGTACTGC. It encodes CASSQSPYEQYC.

This clonotype was seen only a few times. V is TRBV7-2 and J is TRBJ2-3, with a tentative D call TRBD1 (6 bases). The V gene's germline CDR1 is SGHTA and CDR2 FQGNSA. Between the trimmed V and J ends, which lost 5 bases and 5 bases, there was a span of 11 bases. The CDR3 spans 13 residues. CDR3 nucleotide sequence: TGTGCCAGCAGCCAATTCAGGGGAGATACGCAGTATTTT. It yields the protein CASSQFRGDTQYF. Complete variable domain (other parts from reference TRBV7-2 and TRBJ2-3): GAGVSQSPSNKVTEKGKDVELRCDPISGHTALYWYRQSLGQGLEFLIYFQGNSAPDKSGLPSDRFSAERTGGSVSTLTIQRTQQEDSAVYLCASSQFRGDTQYFGPGTRLTVL.

To note about this clonotype: One junction end does not reproduce the germline sequence, and a read error may be involved. This chain links TRBV12-3 or TRBV12-4 with TRBJ1-4, with D hard to call. The CDR3 loop spans 14 amino acids. The DNA for the CDR3 is TGTGCCAGCAGTTTTTCGGGGAGGGATGAAAAACGGTTTTTT. It specifies CASSFSGRDEKRFF.

The chain employs TRBV28 and TRBJ1-2, with 11 positions matching TRBD1. With V trimmed by 3 bases and J by 7 bases, 4 bases remained unmatched. This CDR3 is 14 amino acids long. The V gene's germline CDR1 is MDHEN and CDR2 SYDVKM. The CDR3 bases are TGTGCCAGCAGTTTGGGGGACAGGGGGTTTGGCTACACCTTC. Its protein is CASSLGDRGFGYTF.

On this clonotype itself: A much larger clone differs by one base, so this may be a read error. The chain joins TRBV12-3 or TRBV12-4 to TRBJ2-3; D gene ambiguous. This CDR3 region has 12 residues. In DNA, the CDR3 is TGTGCCTGCAGGTACACGGCAGATACGCAGTATTTT. Its translation: CACRYTADTQYF.

The sample holds a few counts of this clonotype. V gene TRBV2 combines with J gene TRBJ1-2; 10 bases align to TRBD1. Unmatched junction bases numbered 8, after V lost 5 bases and J lost 5 bases. This CDR3 has 15 residues. Germline V gives CDR1 SNHLY, CDR2 FYNNEI. CDR3 loop: CASSSRGTGDYGYTF. The CDR3, as DNA: TGTGCCAGCAGTTCACGCGGGACAGGGGATTATGGCTACACCTTC.

This chain uses TRBV3-1 with TRBJ2-3; 8 positions match TRBD2. CDR3 length: 15 residues. V trimming: 5 bases; J trimming: 2 bases; junction bases outside the gene matches: 6. Germline V gene lookup returns CDR1 LGHDT and CDR2 YNNKEL (reference sequence). The CDR3 region is CASSYSGDDTDTQYF. CDR3 DNA: TGTGCCAGCAGCTATAGCGGGGACGACACAGATACGCAGTATTTT.

The chain carries TRBV12-3 or TRBV12-4 and TRBJ2-2, with D perhaps TRBD1 or TRBD2 (5 bases each). This CDR3 comprises 13 residues. V lost 3 bases and J 5 bases, leaving 7 bases between the germline ends. CDR3 protein: CASSFWGTGELFF. The DNA for the CDR3 is TGTGCCAGCAGTTTCTGGGGGACCGGGGAGCTGTTTTTT.

Comments on this clonotype: This could be a read error, since a much larger clone is one nucleotide away. This rearrangement joins TRBV18 to TRBJ2-1, with D perhaps TRBD1 (6 bases). Germline CDR1 KGHSH, CDR2 LQKENI. There are 15 residues in the CDR3. Deletions cut 5 bases from V and 13 bases from J, with 24 bases between. CDR3 sequence: CASSDFGTPQETQFF. The CDR3 nucleotides are TGTGCCAGCTCAGACTTCGGGACACCGCAAGAGACCCAGTTCTTC.

This clonotype was observed a few times. The chain combines TRBV12-3 or TRBV12-4 with TRBJ2-1; 8 positions agree with TRBD2. V gave up 8 bases and J gave up 9 bases; unmatched junction bases: 12. This CDR3 contains 14 residues. DNA of the CDR3: TGTGCCAGCGTCCAACGGGGGGGGGCGAGTGAGCAGTTCTTC. Amino acids: CASVQRGGASEQFF.

This clonotype was seen a few times. CDR3 DNA sequence: TGTGCCAGCAGTTACTCATGGGGAGGCAATCAGCCCCAGCATTTT. Translated: CASSYSWGGNQPQHF. The rearrangement joins TRBV6-5 to TRBJ1-5; no firm D call. V lost 0 bases to trimming and J lost 2 bases, with 8 bases between them. The CDR3 has 15 residues. The V gene's germline CDR1 is MNHEY and CDR2 SVGAGI.

This clonotype showed up just a few times. This chain joins TRBV7-2 and TRBJ2-3; weak D call: TRBD2 (6 bases). This CDR3 has 16 residues. The V gene lost 5 bases and the J gene lost 2 bases, with 17 bases spanning the gap. Germline V CDR1 and CDR2: SGHTA, FQGNSA. In nucleotides, the CDR3 is TGTGCCAGCAGCCCCGGGACTTCCTTAACCACAGATACGCAGTATTTT. Translation: CASSPGTSLTTDTQYF.

As for this clonotype: Possible read error: a much larger clone is one base away. The CDR3 DNA is TGTGCCAGCAGTTTGAGGCTGACCGCCAATGAGCAGTACTTC. Translation gives CASSLRLTANEQYF. This sequence joins TRBV28 and TRBJ2-5; D is unresolved. Looked up from germline, CDR1 is MDHEN and CDR2 is SYDVKM. With 3 bases removed from V and 11 bases from J, the gap between germline ends came to 19 bases. This CDR3 is built from 14 residues.

This clonotype was seen only a few times. V gene TRBV29-1 combines with J gene TRBJ2-3; possible D gene TRBD2, 7 bases. Per the germline V gene, CDR1 is SQVTM and CDR2 is ANQGSEA. The CDR3 has 14 residues. V was trimmed by 7 bases and J by 2 bases, leaving 16 bases between them. CDR3 sequence: CSAGGSSTTDTQYF. CDR3 DNA: TGCAGCGCGGGGGGCAGCTCGACCACAGATACGCAGTATTTT.

Comments on this clonotype: This clone may be a read error of a much larger clone one base away. For the CDR3, the DNA is TGCGCCGGCAGCCCTACCGTCCGGCAAGAGACCCAGTACTTC. Translating gives CAGSPTVRQETQYF. The rearrangement uses TRBV4-3 and TRBJ2-5; D uncertain. This CDR3 comprises 14 residues. Germline CDR1 reads LGHNA; CDR2 reads YSLEER.

This clonotype was recorded many times. An end of the junction does not agree with germline; a read error may underlie this. The chain employs TRBV12-3 or TRBV12-4 and TRBJ1-1, with D uncertain. The CDR3 is 15 residues long. CDR3 nucleotides: TGTGCCAGCAGTTCCCAATCGACGGCGAGTCCTGAGGCTTTCTTT. It codes for CASSSQSTASPEAFF.

On this clonotype: A read error may explain this, as a much larger clone is one base away. J is TRBJ2-5 and V is TRBV4-3, with 8 bases aligning to TRBD1. The J call may be faulty, since TRBJ2-1 better matches the DNA end. Germline V gives CDR1 LGHNA, CDR2 YSLEER. This CDR3 region has 15 residues. The DNA of the CDR3 is TGCGCCAGCAGCCAAGGACAGGGGTACCAAGAGACCCAGTTCTTC. Amino acids: CASSQGQGYQETQFF.

The rearrangement links TRBV30 to TRBJ1-1; D is uncertain. This CDR3 is 14 amino acids long. Deletions cut 6 bases from V and 5 bases from J, with 19 bases between. Germline loops: CDR1 GTSNPN, CDR2 SVGIG (reference sequence). CDR3 bases: TGTGCCTGCCATCACCCGGGCGCGGGGACTGAAGCTTTCTTT. Its translation: CACHHPGAGTEAFF.